The entry below gives a single T cell receptor (beta chain) sequence along with its context. Its specificity is unknown. Regions amplified from RNA transcripts were the TCR beta CDR3 regions. HTBI primers were employed in a first-round RT-PCR of the TCR CDR3. TCRdb re-called the multiplex PCR reads through MiXCR, storing one row per CDR3 protein. This sample yields 380,000 or so distinct CDR3 sequences, of which about 14% are seen a single time; under 25% belongs to the top ten. This sample is drawn from a study of T cells in Graves' hyperthyroidism and ophthalmopathy. Study findings and constraints: In the blood, most expanded thyroid clonotypes above 0.001 appeared as well. Ophthalmopathy cases were set apart from stable hyperthyroidism by a 13 V-J model.

The CDR3 loop spans 13 amino acids. V was pared by 6 bases and J by 5 bases, with 13 bases between. From germline, CDR1 is MNHEY and CDR2 SMNVEV (reference sequence). The chain recombines TRBV27 with TRBJ1-2; possible D gene TRBD1, 5 bases. The specimen was blood. The clonotype comes from a man aged 25 to 40 with Graves' hyperthyroidism that later progressed to Graves' ophthalmopathy. The CDR3 spells CASSPGRAYGYTF. The CDR3 DNA reads as TGTGCCAGCAGCCCGGGCAGGGCTTATGGCTACACCTTC.